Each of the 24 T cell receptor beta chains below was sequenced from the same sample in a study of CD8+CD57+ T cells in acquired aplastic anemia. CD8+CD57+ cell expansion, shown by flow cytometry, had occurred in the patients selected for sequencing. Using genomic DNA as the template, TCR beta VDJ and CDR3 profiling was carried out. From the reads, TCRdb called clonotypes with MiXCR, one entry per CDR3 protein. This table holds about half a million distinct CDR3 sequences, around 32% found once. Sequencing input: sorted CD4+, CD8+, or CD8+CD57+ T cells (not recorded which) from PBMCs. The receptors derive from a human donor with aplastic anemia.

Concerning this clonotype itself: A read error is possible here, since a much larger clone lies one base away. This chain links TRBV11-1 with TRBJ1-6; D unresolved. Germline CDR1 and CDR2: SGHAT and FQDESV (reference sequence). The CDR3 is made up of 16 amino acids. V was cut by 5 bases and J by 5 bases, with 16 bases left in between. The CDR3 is CASSLAGSQDNSPLHF. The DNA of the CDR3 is TGTGCCAGCAGCCTTGCAGGCTCTCAGGATAATTCACCCCTCCACTTT.

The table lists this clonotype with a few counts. The CDR3 is CASSSGLQSSYNSPLHF. The DNA of the CDR3 is TGTGCCAGCAGCTCCGGACTTCAGAGCTCCTATAATTCACCCCTCCACTTT. V is TRBV10-3 and J is TRBJ1-6, with no clear D. V lost 10 bases, J lost 0 bases, and 19 bases lay in between. Per germline, CDR1 ENHRY and CDR2 SYGVKD. CDR3 size: 17 residues.

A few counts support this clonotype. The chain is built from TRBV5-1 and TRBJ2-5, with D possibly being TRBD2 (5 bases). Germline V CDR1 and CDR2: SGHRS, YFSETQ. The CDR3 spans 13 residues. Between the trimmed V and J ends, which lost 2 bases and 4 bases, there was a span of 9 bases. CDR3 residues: CASSFSGLETQYF. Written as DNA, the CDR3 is TGCGCCAGCAGCTTCAGCGGATTAGAGACCCAGTACTTC.

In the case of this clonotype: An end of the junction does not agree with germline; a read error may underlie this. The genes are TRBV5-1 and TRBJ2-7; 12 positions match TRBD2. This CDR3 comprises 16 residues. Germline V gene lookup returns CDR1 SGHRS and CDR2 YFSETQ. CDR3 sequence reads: CASSPLTSGSSYERYF. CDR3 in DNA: TGCGCCAGCAGCCCGTTGACTAGCGGGAGTAGCTACGAGCGGTACTTC. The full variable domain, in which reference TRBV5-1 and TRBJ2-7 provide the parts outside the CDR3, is KAGVTQTPRYLIKTRGQQVTLSCSPISGHRSVSWYQQTPGQGLQFLFEYFSETQRNKGNFPGRFSGRQFSNSRSEMNVSTLELGDSALYLCASSPLTSGSSYERYFGPGTRLTVT.

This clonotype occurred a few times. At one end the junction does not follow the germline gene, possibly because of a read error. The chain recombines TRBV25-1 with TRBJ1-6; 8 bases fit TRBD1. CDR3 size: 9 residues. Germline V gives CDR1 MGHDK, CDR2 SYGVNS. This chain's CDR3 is CASSETGGF. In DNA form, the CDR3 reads TGTGCCAGCAGTGAAACAGGGGGCTTT.

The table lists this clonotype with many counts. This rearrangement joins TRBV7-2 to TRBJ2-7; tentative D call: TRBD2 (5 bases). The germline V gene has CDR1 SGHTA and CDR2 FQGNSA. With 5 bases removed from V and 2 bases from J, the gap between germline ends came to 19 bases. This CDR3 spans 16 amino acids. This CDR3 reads CASSIEAGTRTYEQYF. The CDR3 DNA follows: TGTGCCAGCAGCATAGAGGCGGGTACGCGCACCTACGAGCAGTACTTC. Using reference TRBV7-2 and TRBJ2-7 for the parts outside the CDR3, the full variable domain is GAGVSQSPSNKVTEKGKDVELRCDPISGHTALYWYRQSLGQGLEFLIYFQGNSAPDKSGLPSDRFSAERTGGSVSTLTIQRTQQEDSAVYLCASSIEAGTRTYEQYFGPGTRLTVT.

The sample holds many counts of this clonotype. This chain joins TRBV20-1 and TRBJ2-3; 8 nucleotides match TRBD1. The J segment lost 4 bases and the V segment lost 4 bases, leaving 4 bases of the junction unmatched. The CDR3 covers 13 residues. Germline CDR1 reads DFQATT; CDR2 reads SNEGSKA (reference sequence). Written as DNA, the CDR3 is TGCAGTGCTAAGACAGGGGTGCCAGATACGCAGTATTTT. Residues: CSAKTGVPDTQYF.

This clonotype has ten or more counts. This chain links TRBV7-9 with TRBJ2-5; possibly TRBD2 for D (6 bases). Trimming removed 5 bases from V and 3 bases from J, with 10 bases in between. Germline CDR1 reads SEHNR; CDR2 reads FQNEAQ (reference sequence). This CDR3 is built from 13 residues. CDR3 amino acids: CASSPGAKETQYF. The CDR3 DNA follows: TGTGCCAGCAGCCCGGGAGCCAAAGAGACCCAGTACTTC.

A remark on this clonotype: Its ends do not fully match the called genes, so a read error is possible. This CDR3 is CASGLDRAASGNTIYF. For the CDR3, the DNA is TGTGCCAGCGGCTTAGATCGCGCGGCCTCTGGAAACACCATATATTTT. The chain links TRBV11-2 to TRBJ1-3; unclear D gene. The CDR3 is 16 amino acids. Per germline, CDR1 SGHAT and CDR2 FQNNGV.

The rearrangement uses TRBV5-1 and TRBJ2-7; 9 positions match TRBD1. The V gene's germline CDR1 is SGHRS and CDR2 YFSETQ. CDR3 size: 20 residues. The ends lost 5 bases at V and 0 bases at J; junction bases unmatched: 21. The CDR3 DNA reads TGCGCCAGCAGATGGGACAGGGTATCTACTAGCTCTAACAGCTCCTACGAGCAGTACTTC. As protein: CASRWDRVSTSSNSSYEQYF.

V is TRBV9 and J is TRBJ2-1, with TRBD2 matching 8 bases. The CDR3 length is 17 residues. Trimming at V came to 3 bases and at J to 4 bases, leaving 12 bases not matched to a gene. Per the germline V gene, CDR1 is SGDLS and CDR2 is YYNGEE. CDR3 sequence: CASSAPTSGTRYNEQFF. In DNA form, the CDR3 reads TGTGCCAGCAGCGCCCCAACCTCCGGGACTAGATACAATGAGCAGTTCTTC.

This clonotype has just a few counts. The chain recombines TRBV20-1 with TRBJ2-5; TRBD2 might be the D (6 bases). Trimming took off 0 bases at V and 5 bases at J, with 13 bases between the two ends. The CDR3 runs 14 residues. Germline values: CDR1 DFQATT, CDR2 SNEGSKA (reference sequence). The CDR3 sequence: CSARDRVAGETQYF. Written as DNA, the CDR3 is TGCAGTGCTAGAGACCGGGTCGCGGGGGAGACCCAGTACTTC.

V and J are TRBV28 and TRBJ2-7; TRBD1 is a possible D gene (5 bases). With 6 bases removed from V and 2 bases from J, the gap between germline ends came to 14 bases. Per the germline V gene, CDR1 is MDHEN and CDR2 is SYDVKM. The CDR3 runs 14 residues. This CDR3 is CASRQTAGTYEQYF. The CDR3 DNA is TGTGCCAGCAGACAGACAGCCGGAACCTACGAGCAGTACTTC. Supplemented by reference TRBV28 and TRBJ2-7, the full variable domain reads DVKVTQSSRYLVKRTGEKVFLECVQDMDHENMFWYRQDPGLGLRLIYFSYDVKMKEKGDIPEGYSVSREKKERFSLILESASTNQTSMYLCASRQTAGTYEQYFGPGTRLTVT.

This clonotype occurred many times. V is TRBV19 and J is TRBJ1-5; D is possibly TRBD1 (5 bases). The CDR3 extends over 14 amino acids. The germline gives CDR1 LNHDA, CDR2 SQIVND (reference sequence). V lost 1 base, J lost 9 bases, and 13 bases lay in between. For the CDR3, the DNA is TGTGCCAGTAGTATAGTGGGGGAGTGGAGGCCCCAGCATTTT. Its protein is CASSIVGEWRPQHF.

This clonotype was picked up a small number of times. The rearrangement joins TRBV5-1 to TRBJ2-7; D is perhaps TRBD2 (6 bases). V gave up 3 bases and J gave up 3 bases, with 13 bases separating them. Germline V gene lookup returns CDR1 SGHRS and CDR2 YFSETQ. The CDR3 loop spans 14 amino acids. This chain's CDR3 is CASSSGGGLYEQYF. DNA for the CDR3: TGCGCCAGCAGCTCAGGCGGAGGGCTCTACGAGCAGTACTTC.

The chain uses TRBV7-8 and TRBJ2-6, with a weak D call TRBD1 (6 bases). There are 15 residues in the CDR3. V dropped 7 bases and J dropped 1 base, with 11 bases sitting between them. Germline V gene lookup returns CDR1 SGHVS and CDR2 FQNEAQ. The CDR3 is CASKGRGSGANVLTF. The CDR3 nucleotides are TGTGCCAGCAAGGGAAGGGGGTCTGGGGCCAACGTCCTGACTTTC.

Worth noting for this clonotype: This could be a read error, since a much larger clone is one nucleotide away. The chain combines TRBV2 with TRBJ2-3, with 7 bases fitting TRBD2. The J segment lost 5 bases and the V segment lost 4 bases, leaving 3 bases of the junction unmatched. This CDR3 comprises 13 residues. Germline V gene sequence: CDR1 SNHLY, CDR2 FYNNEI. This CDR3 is CASSGGGLDTQYF. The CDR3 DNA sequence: TGTGCCAGCAGTGGCGGGGGTTTAGATACGCAGTATTTT.

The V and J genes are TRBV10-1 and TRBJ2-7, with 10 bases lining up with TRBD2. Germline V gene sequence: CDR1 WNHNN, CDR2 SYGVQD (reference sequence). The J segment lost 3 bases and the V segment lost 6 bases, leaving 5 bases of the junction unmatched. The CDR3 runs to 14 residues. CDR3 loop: CASRGQRGGYEQYF. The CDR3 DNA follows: TGCGCCAGCAGGGGACAGCGGGGGGGCTACGAGCAGTACTTC.

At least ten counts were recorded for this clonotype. The DNA for the CDR3 is TGTGCCAGTAGTATAGGCAGCAGGGAGACCCAGTACTTC. Translating gives CASSIGSRETQYF. The chain joins TRBV19 to TRBJ2-5; D gene uncertain. Germline V gives CDR1 LNHDA, CDR2 SQIVND (reference sequence). Trimming cost V 1 base and J 5 bases, with 8 bases left between them. The CDR3 contains 13 residues.

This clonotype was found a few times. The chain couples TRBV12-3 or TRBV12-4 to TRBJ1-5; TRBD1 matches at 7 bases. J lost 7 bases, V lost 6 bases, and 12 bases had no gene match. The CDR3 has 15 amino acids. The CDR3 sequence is CASRERQGSHQPQHF. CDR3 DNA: TGTGCCAGCAGGGAAAGACAGGGAAGTCACCAGCCCCAGCATTTT.

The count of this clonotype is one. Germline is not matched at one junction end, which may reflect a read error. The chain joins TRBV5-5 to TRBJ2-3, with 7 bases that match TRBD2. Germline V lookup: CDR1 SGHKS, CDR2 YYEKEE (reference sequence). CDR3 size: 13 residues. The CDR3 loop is CASSLIGGDTQYF. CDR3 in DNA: TGCGCCAGCAGCTTGATCGGGGGGGATACGCAGTATTTT.

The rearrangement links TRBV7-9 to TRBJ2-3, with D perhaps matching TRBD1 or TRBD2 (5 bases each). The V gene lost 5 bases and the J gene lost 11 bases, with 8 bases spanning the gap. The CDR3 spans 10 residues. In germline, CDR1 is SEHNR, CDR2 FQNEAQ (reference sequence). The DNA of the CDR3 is TGTGCCAGCAGCCCGGGACGGCAGTATTTT. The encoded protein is CASSPGRQYF.

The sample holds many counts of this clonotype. CDR3 amino acids: CASSSDRGGEKLFF. Written as DNA, the CDR3 is TGTGCCAGCAGCTCCGACAGGGGAGGGGAAAAACTGTTTTTT. V gene TRBV7-6 combines with J gene TRBJ1-4; TRBD1 matches 8 bases. The CDR3 spans 14 residues. Germline assignment: CDR1 SGHVS and CDR2 FNYEAQ. The junction had 6 bases not matched to a gene; V was cut back by 4 bases and J by 8 bases.

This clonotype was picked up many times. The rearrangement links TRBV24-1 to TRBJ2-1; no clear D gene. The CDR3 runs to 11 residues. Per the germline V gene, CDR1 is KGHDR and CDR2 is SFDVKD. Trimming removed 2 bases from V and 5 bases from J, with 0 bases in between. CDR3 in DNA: TGTGCCACCAGTGATTACAATGAGCAGTTCTTC. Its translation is CATSDYNEQFF.